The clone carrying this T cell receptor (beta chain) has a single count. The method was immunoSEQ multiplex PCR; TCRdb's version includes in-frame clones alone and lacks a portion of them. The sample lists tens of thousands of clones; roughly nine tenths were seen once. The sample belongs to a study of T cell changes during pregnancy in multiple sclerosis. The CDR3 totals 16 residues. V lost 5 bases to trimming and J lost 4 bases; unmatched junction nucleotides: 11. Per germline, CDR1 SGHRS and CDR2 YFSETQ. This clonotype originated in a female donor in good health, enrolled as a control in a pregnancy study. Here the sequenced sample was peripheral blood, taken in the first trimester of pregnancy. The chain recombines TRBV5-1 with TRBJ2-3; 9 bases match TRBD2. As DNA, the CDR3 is TGCGCCAGCAGTCCTAGGGCGGGGGGGCAGGCAGATACGCAGTATTTT. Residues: CASSPRAGGQADTQYF.